Listed below are T cell receptor beta chains from one sample, sequenced in a study of OX40 agonist ivuxolimab in advanced cancers. Produced via immunoSEQ multiplex PCR; TCRdb's table is partial and in-frame only. The sample shows some 78,000 clones, 88% of them seen only once. Sequenced here: CD4+ or CD8+ T cells sorted from blood, sampled in a trial of the OX40 agonist ivuxolimab. Receptors were obtained from an adult with an advanced solid tumor such as melanoma, head and neck, liver or kidney cancer. Both conserved end residues are part of each CDR3. Fields, in order: V gene, J gene, D gene, CDR3 length, CDR3 protein. The D gene is left open where the match is weak.

v_gene: TRBV5-1
j_gene: TRBJ2-7
d_gene: TRBD1
len: 15
CDR3aa: CASTETGASNYEQYF

v_gene: TRBV7-2
j_gene: TRBJ2-7
d_gene: .
len: 14
CDR3aa: CASSLWGRSYEQYF

v_gene: TRBV9
j_gene: TRBJ1-2
d_gene: TRBD1
len: 14
CDR3aa: CASSALDRSSGYTF

v_gene: TRBV16
j_gene: TRBJ1-1
d_gene: TRBD1
len: 16
CDR3aa: CASSPGQGLWNTEAFF

v_gene: TRBV5-1
j_gene: TRBJ2-3
d_gene: .
len: 15
CDR3aa: CASSLRGVSTDTQYF

v_gene: TRBV7-9
j_gene: TRBJ2-5
d_gene: .
len: 16
CDR3aa: CASSSQQRPARETQYF

v_gene: TRBV11-2
j_gene: TRBJ2-3
d_gene: .
len: 14
CDR3aa: CASSWGGRPDTQYF

v_gene: TRBV2
j_gene: TRBJ1-2
d_gene: .
len: 14
CDR3aa: CASSRSSRADGYTF

v_gene: TRBV19
j_gene: TRBJ1-2
d_gene: .
len: 14
CDR3aa: CASSSSGPSYGYTF

v_gene: TRBV9
j_gene: TRBJ1-1
d_gene: .
len: 15
CDR3aa: CASSPRSGGDTEAFF

v_gene: TRBV9
j_gene: TRBJ1-4
d_gene: .
len: 13
CDR3aa: CASSVGSGGKLFF

v_gene: TRBV5-1
j_gene: TRBJ2-7
d_gene: .
len: 13
CDR3aa: CASSLRQGREQYF

v_gene: TRBV28
j_gene: TRBJ1-5
d_gene: .
len: 15
CDR3aa: CASSLTAGAGRAQHF

v_gene: TRBV7-9
j_gene: TRBJ2-5
d_gene: .
len: 12
CDR3aa: CASNPILETQYF

v_gene: TRBV7-9
j_gene: TRBJ2-1
d_gene: .
len: 15
CDR3aa: CASSLKGGPNNEQFF

v_gene: TRBV5-1
j_gene: TRBJ2-2
d_gene: .
len: 16
CDR3aa: CASSLWPLVRTGELFF

v_gene: TRBV9
j_gene: TRBJ1-6
d_gene: .
len: 15
CDR3aa: CASSVDPSSNSPLHF

v_gene: TRBV18
j_gene: TRBJ1-1
d_gene: .
len: 14
CDR3aa: CASSSGGRNTEAFF

v_gene: TRBV9
j_gene: TRBJ2-7
d_gene: .
len: 14
CDR3aa: CASSVGSGRGEQYF

v_gene: TRBV10-1
j_gene: TRBJ2-3
d_gene: .
len: 16
CDR3aa: CASPPGLPKATDTQYF

v_gene: TRBV19
j_gene: TRBJ2-5
d_gene: .
len: 14
CDR3aa: CASSPTGPQETQYF

v_gene: TRBV15
j_gene: TRBJ1-2
d_gene: .
len: 13
CDR3aa: CATSPGTGGGYTF

v_gene: TRBV6-5
j_gene: TRBJ1-2
d_gene: TRBD1
len: 13
CDR3aa: CASIQGAGGSYTF

v_gene: TRBV5-4
j_gene: TRBJ2-7
d_gene: .
len: 13
CDR3aa: CASSTHRSYEQYF

v_gene: TRBV11-2
j_gene: TRBJ1-4
d_gene: TRBD1
len: 14
CDR3aa: CASSRGQGSEKLFF

v_gene: TRBV27
j_gene: TRBJ1-2
d_gene: .
len: 15
CDR3aa: CASREGGRSPPGYTF

v_gene: TRBV12-5
j_gene: TRBJ2-5
d_gene: .
len: 12
CDR3aa: CASGLTPETQYF

v_gene: TRBV7-9
j_gene: TRBJ1-1
d_gene: .
len: 15
CDR3aa: CASSQPPGRDTEAFF

v_gene: TRBV7-3
j_gene: TRBJ1-5
d_gene: .
len: 21
CDR3aa: CASSPKALGRERDYSNQPQHF